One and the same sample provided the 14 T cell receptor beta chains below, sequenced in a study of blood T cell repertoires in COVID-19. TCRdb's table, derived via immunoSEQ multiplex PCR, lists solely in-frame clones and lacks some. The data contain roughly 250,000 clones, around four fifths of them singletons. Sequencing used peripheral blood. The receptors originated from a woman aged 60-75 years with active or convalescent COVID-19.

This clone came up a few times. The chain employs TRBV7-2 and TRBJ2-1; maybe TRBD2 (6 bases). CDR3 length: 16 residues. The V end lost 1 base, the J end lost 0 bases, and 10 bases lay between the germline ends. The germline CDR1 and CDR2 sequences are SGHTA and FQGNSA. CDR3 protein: CASSLVGSGSYNEQFF. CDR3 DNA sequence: TGTGCCAGCAGCTTAGTGGGTAGCGGCTCCTACAATGAGCAGTTCTTC.

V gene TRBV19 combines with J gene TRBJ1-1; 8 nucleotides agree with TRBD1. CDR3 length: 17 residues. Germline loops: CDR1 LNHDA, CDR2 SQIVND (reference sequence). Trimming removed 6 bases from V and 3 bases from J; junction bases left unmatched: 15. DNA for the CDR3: TGTGCCAGTAGCCAACAGGTGACAGGGGCTACGTACACTGAAGCTTTCTTT. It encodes CASSQQVTGATYTEAFF.

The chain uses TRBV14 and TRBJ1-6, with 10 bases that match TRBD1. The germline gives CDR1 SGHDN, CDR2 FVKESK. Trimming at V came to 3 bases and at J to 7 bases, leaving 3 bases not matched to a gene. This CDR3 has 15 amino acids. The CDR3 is CASSHDRGPNSPLHF. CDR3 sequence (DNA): TGTGCCAGCAGCCACGACAGGGGGCCGAATTCACCCCTCCACTTT.

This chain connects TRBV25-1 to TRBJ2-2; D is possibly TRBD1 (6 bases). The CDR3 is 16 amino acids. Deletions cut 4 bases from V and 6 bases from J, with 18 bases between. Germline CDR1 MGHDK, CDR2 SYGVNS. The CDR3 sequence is CASSAERQDGPGELFF. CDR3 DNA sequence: TGTGCCAGCAGTGCAGAAAGACAGGATGGGCCCGGGGAGCTGTTTTTT. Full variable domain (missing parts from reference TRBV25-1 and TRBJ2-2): EADIYQTPRYLVIGTGKKITLECSQTMGHDKMYWYQQDPGMELHLIHYSYGVNSTEKGDLSSESTVSRIRTEHFPLTLESARPSHTSQYLCASSAERQDGPGELFFGEGSRLTVL.

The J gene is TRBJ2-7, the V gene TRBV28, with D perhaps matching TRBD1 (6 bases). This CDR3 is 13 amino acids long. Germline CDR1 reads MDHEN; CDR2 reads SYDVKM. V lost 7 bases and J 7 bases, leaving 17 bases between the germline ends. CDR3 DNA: TGTGCCAGCAACCAACAGGGTCCGGGAGAGCAGTACGTC. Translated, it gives CASNQQGPGEQYV.

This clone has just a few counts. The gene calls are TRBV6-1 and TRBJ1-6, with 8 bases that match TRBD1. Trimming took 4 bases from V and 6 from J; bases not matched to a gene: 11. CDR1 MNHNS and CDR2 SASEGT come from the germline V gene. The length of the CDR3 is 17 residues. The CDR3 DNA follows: TGTGCCAGCAGTGGGAAACGACAGGGGATGAGTAATTCACCCCTCCACTTT. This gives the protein CASSGKRQGMSNSPLHF.

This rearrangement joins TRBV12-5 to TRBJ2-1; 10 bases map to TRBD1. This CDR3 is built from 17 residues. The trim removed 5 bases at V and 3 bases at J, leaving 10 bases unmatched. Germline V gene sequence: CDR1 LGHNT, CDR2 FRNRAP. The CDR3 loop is CASGLIAGTGVYNEQFF. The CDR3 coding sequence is TGTGCTAGTGGTCTAATTGCCGGGACAGGGGTCTACAATGAGCAGTTCTTC.

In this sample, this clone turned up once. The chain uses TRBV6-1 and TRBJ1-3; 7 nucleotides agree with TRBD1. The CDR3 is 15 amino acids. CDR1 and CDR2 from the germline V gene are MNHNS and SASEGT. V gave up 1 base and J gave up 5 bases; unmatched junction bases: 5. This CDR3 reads CASSEETGTRNTIYF. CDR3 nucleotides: TGTGCCAGCAGTGAAGAGACAGGGACCCGAAACACCATATATTTT.

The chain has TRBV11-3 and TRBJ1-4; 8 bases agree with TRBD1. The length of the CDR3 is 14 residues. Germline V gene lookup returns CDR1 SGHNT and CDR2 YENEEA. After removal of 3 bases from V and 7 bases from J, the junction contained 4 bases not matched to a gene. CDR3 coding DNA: TGTGCCAGCAGCTTCCAGGGGGCGACTGAAAAACTGTTTTTT. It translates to CASSFQGATEKLFF. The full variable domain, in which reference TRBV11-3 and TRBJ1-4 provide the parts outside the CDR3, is EAGVVQSPRYKIIEKKQPVAFWCNPISGHNTLYWYLQNLGQGPELLIRYENEEAVDDSQLPKDRFSAERLKGVDSTLKIQPAELGDSAVYLCASSFQGATEKLFFGSGTQLSVL.

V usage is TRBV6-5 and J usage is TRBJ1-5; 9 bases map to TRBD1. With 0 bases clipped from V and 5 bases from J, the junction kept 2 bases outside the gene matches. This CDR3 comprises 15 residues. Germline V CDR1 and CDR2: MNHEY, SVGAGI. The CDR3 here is CASSYSRTGDQPQHF. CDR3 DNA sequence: TGTGCCAGCAGTTACTCGAGGACAGGGGATCAGCCCCAGCATTTT.

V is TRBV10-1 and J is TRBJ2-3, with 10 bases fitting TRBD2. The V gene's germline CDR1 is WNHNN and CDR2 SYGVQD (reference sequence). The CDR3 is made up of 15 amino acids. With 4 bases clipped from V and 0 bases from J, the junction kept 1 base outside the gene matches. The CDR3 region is CASSVLAGSTDTQYF. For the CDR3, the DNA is TGCGCCAGCAGTGTACTAGCGGGAAGCACAGATACGCAGTATTTT.

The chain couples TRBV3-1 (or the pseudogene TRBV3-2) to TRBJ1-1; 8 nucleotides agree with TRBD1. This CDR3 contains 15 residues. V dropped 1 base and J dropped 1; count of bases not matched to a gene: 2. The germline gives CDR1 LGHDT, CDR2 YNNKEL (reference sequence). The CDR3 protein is CASSQGGTGNTEAFF. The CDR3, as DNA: TGTGCCAGCAGCCAAGGTGGGACAGGGAACACTGAAGCTTTCTTT.

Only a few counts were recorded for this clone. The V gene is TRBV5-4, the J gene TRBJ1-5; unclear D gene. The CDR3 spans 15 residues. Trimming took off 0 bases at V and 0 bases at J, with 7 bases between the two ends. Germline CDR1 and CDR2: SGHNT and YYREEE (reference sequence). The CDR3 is CASSLDPGSNQPQHF. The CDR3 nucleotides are TGTGCCAGCAGCTTGGACCCCGGTAGCAATCAGCCCCAGCATTTT. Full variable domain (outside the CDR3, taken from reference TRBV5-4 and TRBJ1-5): ETGVTQSPTHLIKTRGQQVTLRCSSQSGHNTVSWYQQALGQGPQFIFQYYREEENGRGNFPPRFSGLQFPNYSSELNVNALELDDSALYLCASSLDPGSNQPQHFGDGTRLSIL.

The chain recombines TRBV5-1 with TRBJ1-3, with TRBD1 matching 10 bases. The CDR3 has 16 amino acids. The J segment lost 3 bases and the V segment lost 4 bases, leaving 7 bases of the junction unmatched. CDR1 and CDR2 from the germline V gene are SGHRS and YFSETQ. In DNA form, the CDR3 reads TGCGCCAGCAGCAGGACAGGGGGTGGAGGTGGAAACACCATATATTTT. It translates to CASSRTGGGGGNTIYF.